A single sample gave rise to the 29 T cell receptor beta chains below, sequenced in a study of blood T cell repertoires in COVID-19. Assay: immunoSEQ multiplex PCR; the TCRdb copy retains only in-frame clones and omits some. The sample lists more than 95,000 clones; 90% to 95% were seen once. The sequenced sample was peripheral blood. These receptors were taken from a human donor in a cohort sampled during active COVID-19.

CDR3 DNA sequence: TGTGCCAGCAGCTTATTGGGACTGTACGAGCAGTACTTC. Its protein is CASSLLGLYEQYF. The J gene is TRBJ2-7, the V gene TRBV7-9; perhaps TRBD2 as D (6 bases). Germline V lookup: CDR1 SEHNR, CDR2 FQNEAQ (reference sequence). V was trimmed by 2 bases and J by 4 bases, leaving 9 bases between them. This CDR3 comprises 13 residues. The full variable domain, in which reference TRBV7-9 and TRBJ2-7 provide the parts outside the CDR3, is DTGVSQNPRHKITKRGQNVTFRCDPISEHNRLYWYRQTLGQGPEFLTYFQNEAQLEKSRLLSDRFSAERPKGSFSTLEIQRTEQGDSAMYLCASSLLGLYEQYFGPGTRLTVT.

The chain employs TRBV15 and TRBJ2-3; D ambiguous. The CDR3 is 13 amino acids. The V gene's germline CDR1 is LNHNV and CDR2 YYDKDF (reference sequence). V shed 1 base and J shed 3 bases, with 5 bases lying between them. The CDR3 nucleotides are TGTGCCACCAGCAGAGCAATGACAGATACGCAGTATTTT. It codes for CATSRAMTDTQYF.

The rearrangement uses TRBV6-2 or TRBV6-3 and TRBJ2-7; D is ambiguous. Germline CDR1 reads MNHEY; CDR2 reads SVGEGT. The CDR3 is made up of 12 amino acids. The V end was cut by 2 bases, the J end by 4 bases, with 6 bases between. The CDR3 here is CASSYNRYEQYF. The CDR3, as DNA: TGTGCCAGCAGTTACAATCGGTACGAGCAGTACTTC.

V is TRBV5-8 and J is TRBJ1-5; D unresolved. The CDR3 runs to 13 residues. Per the germline V gene, CDR1 is SGHTS and CDR2 is YDEGEE. V lost 4 bases, J lost 0 bases, and 5 bases lay in between. The CDR3 here is CASSPHSNQPQHF. The CDR3, as DNA: TGTGCCAGCAGCCCCCATAGCAATCAGCCCCAGCATTTT.

V usage is TRBV27 and J usage is TRBJ2-5, with D perhaps matching TRBD1 (6 bases). The CDR3 spans 15 residues. Germline V gives CDR1 MNHEY, CDR2 SMNVEV (reference sequence). V lost 0 bases and J 4 bases, leaving 12 bases between the germline ends. CDR3 residues: CASSLSGPQGETQYF. Here the CDR3 DNA reads TGTGCCAGCAGTTTATCGGGCCCACAGGGAGAGACCCAGTACTTC.

J is TRBJ2-7 and V is TRBV7-9; 8 bases agree with TRBD1. The CDR3 runs 15 residues. Germline V gene sequence: CDR1 SEHNR, CDR2 FQNEAQ (reference sequence). Germline trimming cut 4 bases from V and 1 base from J; bases unmatched to any gene: 6. The CDR3 DNA follows: TGTGCCAGCAGCTCCGCAGGGGGCGCTTCCTACGAGCAGTACTTC. Translated, it gives CASSSAGGASYEQYF.

This rearrangement joins TRBV5-1 to TRBJ2-7; D is unresolved. V lost 1 base and J lost 1, with 9 bases in between. CDR3 length: 14 amino acids. Per germline, CDR1 SGHRS and CDR2 YFSETQ. The CDR3 reads CASSLLGSSYEQYF. CDR3 bases: TGCGCCAGCAGCTTGTTGGGCTCGTCCTACGAGCAGTACTTC.

The rearrangement joins TRBV4-3 to TRBJ2-7, with D possibly matching TRBD2 (5 bases). With 1 base removed from V and 0 bases from J, the gap between germline ends came to 13 bases. CDR1 is LGHNA, CDR2 YSLEER, per germline. The CDR3 is 16 residues long. CDR3 protein: CASSQVGGLYSYEQYF. In nucleotides, the CDR3 is TGCGCCAGCAGCCAAGTGGGCGGGCTTTACTCCTACGAGCAGTACTTC.

This chain joins TRBV4-2 and TRBJ1-5; TRBD1 might be the D (5 bases). V was pared by 4 bases and J by 4 bases, with 14 bases between. Germline lookup yields CDR1 LGHNA and CDR2 YNFKEQ. The CDR3 is made up of 15 amino acids. CDR3 in amino acids: CASSPKPGGNQPQHF. The CDR3, as DNA: TGTGCCAGCAGCCCGAAGCCGGGGGGGAATCAGCCCCAGCATTTT.

V is TRBV5-1 and J is TRBJ2-3, with 11 positions matching TRBD2. V was clipped by 0 bases and J by 6 bases; unmatched bases: 6. Germline V gene data show CDR1 as SGHRS and CDR2 as YFSETQ. This CDR3 region has 16 residues. The CDR3 sequence is CASSLEATSGADTQYF. The CDR3 bases are TGCGCCAGCAGCTTGGAGGCGACTAGCGGGGCCGATACGCAGTATTTT.

This rearrangement joins TRBV5-1 to TRBJ2-7, with D possibly matching TRBD2 (6 bases). The CDR3 is made up of 15 amino acids. CDR1 is SGHRS, CDR2 YFSETQ, per germline. V was trimmed by 4 bases and J by 1 base, leaving 15 bases between them. CDR3 sequence: CASSPGGGESYEQYF. The CDR3 DNA sequence: TGCGCCAGCAGCCCCGGAGGCGGGGAGTCCTACGAGCAGTACTTC. Together with reference TRBV5-1 and TRBJ2-7, the CDR3 gives the full variable domain: KAGVTQTPRYLIKTRGQQVTLSCSPISGHRSVSWYQQTPGQGLQFLFEYFSETQRNKGNFPGRFSGRQFSNSRSEMNVSTLELGDSALYLCASSPGGGESYEQYFGPGTRLTVT.

This clone was observed once. The chain carries TRBV5-8 and TRBJ1-5; D unresolved. In germline, CDR1 is SGHTS, CDR2 YDEGEE. Trimming took 3 bases from V and 0 from J, leaving 19 bases between them. This CDR3 spans 18 amino acids. The CDR3 DNA follows: TGTGCCAGCAGCTCATCCTTACAGCTCAGATATAGCAATCAGCCCCAGCATTTT. Protein sequence: CASSSSLQLRYSNQPQHF.

This chain connects TRBV5-6 to TRBJ1-5, with D maybe TRBD1 (6 bases). Deletions cut 2 bases from V and 3 bases from J, with 9 bases between. The CDR3 runs to 14 residues. Germline CDR1 SGHDT, CDR2 YYEEEE. The CDR3 loop is CASSFTGNNQPQHF. The CDR3 DNA reads TGTGCCAGCAGCTTTACAGGGAACAATCAGCCCCAGCATTTT.

The V call is TRBV9, the J call TRBJ1-3, with D unresolved. The germline V gene encodes CDR1 SGDLS and CDR2 YYNGEE. V was cut by 2 bases and J by 3 bases, with 9 bases left in between. The CDR3 has 14 amino acids. Here the CDR3 reads CASSVTPNGNTIYF. The CDR3 DNA reads TGTGCCAGCAGCGTTACTCCAAATGGAAACACCATATATTTT.

This clone is a singleton in its sample. The chain links TRBV6-4 to TRBJ2-1; 7 nucleotides align to TRBD2. CDR1 MRHNA and CDR2 SNTAGT come from the germline V gene. This CDR3 is built from 15 residues. V was pared by 6 bases and J by 2 bases, with 7 bases of the junction left unmatched. The CDR3 spells CASSALAVPYNEQFF. The CDR3 nucleotides are TGTGCCAGCAGCGCCCTAGCGGTACCCTACAATGAGCAGTTCTTC.

This clone was picked up one time. The rearrangement joins TRBV5-4 to TRBJ1-3, with TRBD1 matching over 12 bases. This CDR3 region has 16 residues. J gave up 4 bases and V 4 bases, and 6 bases lay outside the gene matches. The V gene's germline CDR1 is SGHNT and CDR2 YYREEE (reference sequence). CDR3 coding DNA: TGTGCCAGCAGCACCCGGGACAGGGGGCTAGGAAACACCATATATTTT. Protein sequence: CASSTRDRGLGNTIYF.

J is TRBJ2-2 and V is TRBV9, with TRBD1 identical over 7 bases. With V trimmed by 3 bases and J by 0 bases, 5 bases remained unmatched. Germline values: CDR1 SGDLS, CDR2 YYNGEE. This CDR3 spans 16 amino acids. CDR3 sequence (DNA): TGTGCCAGCAGCGGAAGGACAGGAACGAACACCGGGGAGCTGTTTTTT. This gives the protein CASSGRTGTNTGELFF.

The chain carries TRBV28 and TRBJ2-4; a weak D match, TRBD1 (6 bases). The length of the CDR3 is 15 residues. Per the germline V gene, CDR1 is MDHEN and CDR2 is SYDVKM. V gave up 5 bases and J gave up 4 bases, with 15 bases separating them. The CDR3 DNA reads as TGTGCCAGCAGTCGAAGGGACAAAACGAAAAACATTCAGTACTTC. Amino acids: CASSRRDKTKNIQYF.

The chain carries TRBV23-1 and TRBJ1-2; D may be TRBD1 (6 bases). TRBV23-1 is an ORF, and what it does is uncertain. The length of the CDR3 is 13 residues. V lost 10 bases and J 2 bases, leaving 14 bases between the germline ends. This chain's CDR3 is CATEDRPNYGYTF. As DNA, the CDR3 is TGCGCCACCGAAGACAGGCCGAACTATGGCTACACCTTC.

The table lists this clone with a few counts. The same CDR3 also results from other DNA sequences found in this sample. V and J are TRBV7-2 and TRBJ2-5; D not resolved. The CDR3 consists of 15 residues. V lost 1 base and J lost 1, with 10 bases in between. In germline, CDR1 is SGHTA, CDR2 FQGNSA. The CDR3 region is CASSLGGGPQETQYF. CDR3 sequence (DNA): TGTGCCAGCAGCTTAGGTGGCGGTCCCCAAGAGACCCAGTACTTC.

V and J are TRBV7-8 and TRBJ1-1, with a weak D call TRBD1 (5 bases). The CDR3 is made up of 15 amino acids. V was shortened by 5 bases and J by 5 bases, with 18 bases between the two germline ends. The germline V gene has CDR1 SGHVS and CDR2 FQNEAQ. In DNA, the CDR3 is TGTGCCAGCAGCCCCGAGTGGGGGGTAGGGACTGAAGCTTTCTTT. Amino acids: CASSPEWGVGTEAFF. The full variable domain, completed using reference TRBV7-8 and TRBJ1-1, is GAGVSQSPRYKVAKRGQDVALRCDPISGHVSLFWYQQALGQGPEFLTYFQNEAQLDKSGLPSDRFFAERPEGSVSTLKIQRTQQEDSAVYLCASSPEWGVGTEAFFGQGTRLTVV.

The V call is TRBV24-1, the J call TRBJ2-1; 12 bases map to TRBD2. Germline-derived CDR1 and CDR2 are KGHDR and SFDVKD. This CDR3 has 16 amino acids. Trimming took 4 bases from V and 7 from J; bases not matched to a gene: 7. The CDR3 nucleotides read TGTGCCACCAGTGACCCTACTAGCGGGGGGAGAAATGAGCAGTTCTTC. Its protein is CATSDPTSGGRNEQFF.

In this sample, this clone turned up once. The chain recombines TRBV2 with TRBJ2-7, with 10 bases aligning to TRBD1. This CDR3 contains 13 residues. V gave up 6 bases and J gave up 9 bases; unmatched junction bases: 8. Per the germline V gene, CDR1 is SNHLY and CDR2 is FYNNEI. CDR3 region: CASSQQTGGGQYF. CDR3 sequence (DNA): TGTGCCAGCAGCCAACAGACAGGGGGCGGGCAGTACTTC.

As regards this clone: Other DNA sequences from this sample encode an identical CDR3 as well. V gene TRBV6-5 combines with J gene TRBJ2-7; 7 bases align to TRBD1. The germline V gene encodes CDR1 MNHEY and CDR2 SVGAGI. The CDR3 covers 15 residues. V gave up 8 bases and J gave up 1 base; unmatched junction bases: 11. CDR3 nucleotides: TGTGCCAGCTCCCTACAGGGGCTTCTTTCCTACGAGCAGTACTTC. Its protein is CASSLQGLLSYEQYF.

The CDR3 loop reads CASSLVSGDNQPQHF. The CDR3 nucleotides read TGTGCCAGCAGCTTAGTTTCGGGAGATAATCAGCCCCAGCATTTT. V and J are TRBV7-2 and TRBJ1-5; no clear D. The CDR3 has 15 residues. Germline values: CDR1 SGHTA, CDR2 FQGNSA. The ends were cut back, 1 base at V and 4 bases at J, with 11 bases in the middle.

The rearrangement links TRBV10-1 to TRBJ2-5; D is possibly TRBD2 (5 bases). Germline-derived CDR1 and CDR2 are WNHNN and SYGVQD (reference sequence). The CDR3 covers 14 residues. V gave up 0 bases and J gave up 4 bases, with 9 bases separating them. The CDR3 bases are TGCGCCAGCAGTGAGTCCGGGGTTGGAGAGACCCAGTACTTC. It specifies CASSESGVGETQYF.

The sample holds a few counts of this clone. The rearrangement joins TRBV5-5 to TRBJ2-1, with D possibly being TRBD1 (6 bases). The CDR3 is made up of 15 amino acids. Germline V lookup: CDR1 SGHKS, CDR2 YYEKEE (reference sequence). Trimming stripped 1 base from V and 8 bases from J, with 16 bases between. The CDR3 DNA sequence: TGTGCCAGCAGCTTGTGGCAGGGGATTAGGGATGAGCAGTTCTTC. Protein sequence: CASSLWQGIRDEQFF.

This chain links TRBV19 with TRBJ1-1; TRBD1 matches at 8 bases. CDR1 and CDR2 (germline): LNHDA, SQIVND (reference sequence). This CDR3 has 15 amino acids. V gave up 5 bases and J gave up 4 bases; unmatched junction bases: 9. This CDR3 reads CASSSRQGRPTEAFF. CDR3 nucleotide sequence: TGTGCCAGTAGTTCCCGACAGGGGAGACCCACTGAAGCTTTCTTT.

This chain joins TRBV30 and TRBJ2-5, with D perhaps matching TRBD2 (6 bases). CDR1 and CDR2 from the germline V gene are GTSNPN and SVGIG (reference sequence). Trimming stripped 5 bases from V and 4 bases from J, with 11 bases between. The CDR3 totals 12 residues. CDR3 bases: TGTGCCTGGGAGACTAGTGGAGAGACCCAGTACTTC. Amino acids: CAWETSGETQYF.